The 8 T cell receptor beta chains listed next were all sequenced from one sample in a study of metastatic and nonmetastatic thyroid tumors (TCRdb year 2020). Before undergoing thyroid surgery, none of the patients had been given any kind of treatment. Library prep was done by PCR. The listed sequencing device is Illumina HiSeq 4000. TCRdb redid the processing of the public reads, applying fastp at Q25 and MiXCR, and retained in-frame beta chains. Here the sample has approximately 31,000 clones; approximately 19% occur a single time. Around 21% of the sample is in the top ten clones. Source material: blood. Receptors originate from a female donor with papillary thyroid cancer or a benign thyroid nodule (not recorded which). Some clones in this sample may be carry-over from other donors' samples.

This clone has a count of ten or more. The chain recombines TRBV9 with TRBJ1-3; D gene uncertain. V was shortened by 1 base and J by 0 bases, with 8 bases between the two germline ends. Germline CDR1 is SGDLS and CDR2 is YYNGEE. The CDR3 length is 15 residues. The CDR3 DNA sequence: TGTGCCAGCAGCGTAAATGTGGGCTCTGGAAACACCATATATTTT. Translating it yields CASSVNVGSGNTIYF.

The chain couples TRBV9 to TRBJ2-1; 8 bases fit TRBD2. Germline CDR1 reads SGDLS; CDR2 reads YYNGEE. The CDR3 runs to 14 residues. V trimming: 0 bases; J trimming: 9 bases; junction bases outside the gene matches: 5. CDR3 sequence: CASSVGSTSGEQFF. As DNA, the CDR3 is TGTGCCAGCAGCGTAGGTAGTACTAGCGGTGAGCAGTTCTTC.

The rearrangement joins TRBV6-9 to TRBJ2-7; perhaps TRBD1 as D (5 bases). The V and J ends lost 0 bases and 0 bases respectively, with 6 bases between them. Germline V gene sequence: CDR1 MNHGY, CDR2 SVAAGI. This CDR3 contains 14 residues. The CDR3 bases are TGTGCCAGCAGTTATTCAGGGGCCTCCTACGAGCAGTACTTC. This translates into CASSYSGASYEQYF.

This clone was seen ten or more times. The gene calls are TRBV7-8 and TRBJ1-4; tentative D call: TRBD1 (5 bases). Trimming took 2 bases from V and 4 from J, leaving 11 bases between them. The CDR3 runs 15 residues. Germline loops: CDR1 SGHVS, CDR2 FQNEAQ. The CDR3 loop is CASSLRRQFNEKLFF. In nucleotides, the CDR3 is TGTGCCAGCAGCTTACGTCGACAGTTTAATGAAAAACTGTTTTTT.

This clone has ten or more counts. The V and J genes are TRBV19 and TRBJ1-5; unclear D gene. Trimming cost V 5 bases and J 9 bases, with 17 bases left between them. CDR3 length: 14 residues. The germline CDR1 and CDR2 sequences are LNHDA and SQIVND (reference sequence). The CDR3 here is CASSSALSSRPQHF. Written as DNA, the CDR3 is TGTGCCAGTAGTTCGGCGCTCTCATCTCGGCCCCAGCATTTT.

The chain is built from TRBV6-1 and TRBJ1-2; D uncertain. V dropped 5 bases and J dropped 1 base, with 8 bases sitting between them. The CDR3 is 13 amino acids. In germline, CDR1 is MNHNS, CDR2 SASEGT. The CDR3 coding sequence is TGTGCCAGCAGTAGGTCCTATAACTATGGCTACACCTTC. It specifies CASSRSYNYGYTF.

This clone is medium-sized by share. The rearrangement joins TRBV6-5 to TRBJ2-7, with 7 nucleotides matching TRBD1. Losses at the gene ends were 2 bases for V and 0 bases for J; bases not matched to a gene: 4. This CDR3 has 15 residues. Per germline, CDR1 MNHEY and CDR2 SVGAGI. The CDR3 here is CASSYGDSVSYEQYF. The DNA of the CDR3 is TGTGCCAGCAGTTACGGGGACAGCGTCTCCTACGAGCAGTACTTC.

This clone showed up many times. The rearrangement uses TRBV27 and TRBJ1-2, with a tentative D call TRBD1 (6 bases). Germline lookup yields CDR1 MNHEY and CDR2 SMNVEV (reference sequence). The V end lost 8 bases, the J end lost 8 bases, and 30 bases lay between the germline ends. This CDR3 spans 17 amino acids. CDR3 sequence: CASGPPRGRRGTEGYTF. The CDR3 DNA is TGTGCCAGCGGACCTCCCCGGGGGCGCCGGGGGACCGAGGGCTACACCTTC.